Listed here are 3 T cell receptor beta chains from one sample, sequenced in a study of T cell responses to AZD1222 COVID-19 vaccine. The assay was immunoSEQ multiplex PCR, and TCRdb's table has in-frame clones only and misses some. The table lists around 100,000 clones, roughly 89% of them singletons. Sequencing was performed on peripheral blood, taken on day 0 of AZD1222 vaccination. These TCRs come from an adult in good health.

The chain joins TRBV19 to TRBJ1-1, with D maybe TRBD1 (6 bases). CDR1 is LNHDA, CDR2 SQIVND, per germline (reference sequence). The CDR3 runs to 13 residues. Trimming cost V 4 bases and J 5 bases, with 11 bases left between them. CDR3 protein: CASSTGAMTEAFF. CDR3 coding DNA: TGTGCCAGTAGTACGGGGGCGATGACTGAAGCTTTCTTT.

CDR3 in DNA: TGTGCCAGCAGCGGCCTTAGCGGGAACAGAGATACGCAGTATTTT. Translating it yields CASSGLSGNRDTQYF. This chain uses TRBV9 with TRBJ2-3; 8 nucleotides match TRBD2. The CDR3 has 15 amino acids. V shed 3 bases and J 5 bases; nucleotides not matched to a gene: 8. CDR1 and CDR2 (germline): SGDLS, YYNGEE.

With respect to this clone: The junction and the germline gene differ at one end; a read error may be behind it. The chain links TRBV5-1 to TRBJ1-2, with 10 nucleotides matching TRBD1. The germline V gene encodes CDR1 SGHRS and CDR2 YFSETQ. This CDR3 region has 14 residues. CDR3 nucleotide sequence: TGCGCCAGCAGCTTAGGGACAGGGGAGTCGATCGTCCCCTTC. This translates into CASSLGTGESIVPF.